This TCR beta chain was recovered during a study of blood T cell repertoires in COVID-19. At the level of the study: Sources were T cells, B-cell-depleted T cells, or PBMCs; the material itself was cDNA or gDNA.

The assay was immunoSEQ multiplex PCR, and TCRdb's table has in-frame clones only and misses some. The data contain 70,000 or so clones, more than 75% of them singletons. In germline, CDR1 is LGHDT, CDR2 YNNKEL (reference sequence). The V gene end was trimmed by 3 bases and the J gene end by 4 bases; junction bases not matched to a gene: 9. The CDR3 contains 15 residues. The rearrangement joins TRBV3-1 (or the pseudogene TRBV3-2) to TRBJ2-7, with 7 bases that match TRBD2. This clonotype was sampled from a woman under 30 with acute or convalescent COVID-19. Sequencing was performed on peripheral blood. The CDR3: CASSQGSGGFYEQYF. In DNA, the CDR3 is TGTGCCAGCAGCCAGGGGTCGGGGGGTTTTTACGAGCAGTACTTC.